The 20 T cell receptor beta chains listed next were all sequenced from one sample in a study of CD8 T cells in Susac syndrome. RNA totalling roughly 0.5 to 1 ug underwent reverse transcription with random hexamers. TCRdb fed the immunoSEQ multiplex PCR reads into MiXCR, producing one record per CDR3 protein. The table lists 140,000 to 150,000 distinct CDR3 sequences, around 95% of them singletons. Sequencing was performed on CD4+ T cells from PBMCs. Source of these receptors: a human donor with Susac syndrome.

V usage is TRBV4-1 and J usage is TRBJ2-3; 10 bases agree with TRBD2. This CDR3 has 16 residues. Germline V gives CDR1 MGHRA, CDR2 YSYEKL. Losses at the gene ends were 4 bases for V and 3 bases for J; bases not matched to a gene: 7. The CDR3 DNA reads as TGCGCCAGCAGCCTCGCTAGCGGGAGTGTAACAGATACGCAGTATTTT. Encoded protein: CASSLASGSVTDTQYF.

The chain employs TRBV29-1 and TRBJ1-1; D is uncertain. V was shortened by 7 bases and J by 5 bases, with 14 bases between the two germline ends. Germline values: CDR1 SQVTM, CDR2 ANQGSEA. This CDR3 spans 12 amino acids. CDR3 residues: CSAVVGRTEAFF. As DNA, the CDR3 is TGCAGCGCCGTTGTAGGGAGGACTGAAGCTTTCTTT.

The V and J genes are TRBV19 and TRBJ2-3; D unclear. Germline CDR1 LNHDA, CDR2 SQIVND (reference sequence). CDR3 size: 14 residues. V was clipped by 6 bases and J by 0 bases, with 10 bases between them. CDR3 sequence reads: CASSPITSTDTQYF. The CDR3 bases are TGTGCCAGTAGCCCAATCACTAGCACAGATACGCAGTATTTT. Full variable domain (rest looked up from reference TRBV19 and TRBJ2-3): DGGITQSPKYLFRKEGQNVTLSCEQNLNHDAMYWYRQDPGQGLRLIYYSQIVNDFQKGDIAEGYSVSREKKESFPLTVTSAQKNPTAFYLCASSPITSTDTQYFGPGTRLTVL.

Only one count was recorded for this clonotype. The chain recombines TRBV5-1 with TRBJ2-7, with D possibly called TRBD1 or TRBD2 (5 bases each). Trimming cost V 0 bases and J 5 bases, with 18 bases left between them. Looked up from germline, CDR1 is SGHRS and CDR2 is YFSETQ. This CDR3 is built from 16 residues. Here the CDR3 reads CASSLEGDPILDEQYF. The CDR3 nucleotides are TGCGCCAGCAGCTTGGAAGGGGACCCCATACTGGACGAGCAGTACTTC.

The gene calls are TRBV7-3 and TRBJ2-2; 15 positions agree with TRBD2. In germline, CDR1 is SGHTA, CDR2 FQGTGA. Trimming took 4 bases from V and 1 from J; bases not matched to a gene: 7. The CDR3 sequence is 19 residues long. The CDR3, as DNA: TGTGCCAGCAGCTCAAGGACTAGCGGGAGGGCCTTGAACACCGGGGAGCTGTTTTTT. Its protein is CASSSRTSGRALNTGELFF.

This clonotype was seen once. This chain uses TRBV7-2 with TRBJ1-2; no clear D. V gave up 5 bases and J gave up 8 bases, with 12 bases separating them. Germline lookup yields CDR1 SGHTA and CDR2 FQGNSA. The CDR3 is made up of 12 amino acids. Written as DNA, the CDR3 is TGTGCCAGCAGCCATGGGTTGAGCGGCTACACCTTC. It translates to CASSHGLSGYTF. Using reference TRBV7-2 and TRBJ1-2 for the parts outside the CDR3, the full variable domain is GAGVSQSPSNKVTEKGKDVELRCDPISGHTALYWYRQSLGQGLEFLIYFQGNSAPDKSGLPSDRFSAERTGGSVSTLTIQRTQQEDSAVYLCASSHGLSGYTFGSGTRLTVV.

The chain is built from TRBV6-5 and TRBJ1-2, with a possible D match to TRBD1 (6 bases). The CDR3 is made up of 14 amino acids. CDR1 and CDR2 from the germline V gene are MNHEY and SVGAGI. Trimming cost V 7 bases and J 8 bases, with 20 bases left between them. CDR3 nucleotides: TGTGCCAGCACCTCCTCCTACGGGGGCGGAGGCTACACCTTC. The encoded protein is CASTSSYGGGGYTF.

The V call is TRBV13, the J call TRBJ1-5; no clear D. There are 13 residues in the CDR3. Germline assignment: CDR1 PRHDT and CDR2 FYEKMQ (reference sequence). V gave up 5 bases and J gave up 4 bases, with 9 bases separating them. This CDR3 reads CASSLGKNQPQHF. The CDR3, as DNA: TGTGCCAGCAGCCTCGGAAAAAATCAGCCCCAGCATTTT.

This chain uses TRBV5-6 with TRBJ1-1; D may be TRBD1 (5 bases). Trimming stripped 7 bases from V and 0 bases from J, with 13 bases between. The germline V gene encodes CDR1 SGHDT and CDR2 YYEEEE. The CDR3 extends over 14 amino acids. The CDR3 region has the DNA TGTGCCAGCTGTCTTGACAGATTGAACACTGAAGCTTTCTTT. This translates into CASCLDRLNTEAFF.

As DNA, the CDR3 is TGTGCCAGCAGTTACCCCGAGAACACTGAAGCTTTCTTT. It yields the protein CASSYPENTEAFF. This chain connects TRBV28 to TRBJ1-1; D remains unclear. V was shortened by 4 bases and J by 1 base, with 7 bases between the two germline ends. The CDR3 has 13 amino acids. Per the germline V gene, CDR1 is MDHEN and CDR2 is SYDVKM.

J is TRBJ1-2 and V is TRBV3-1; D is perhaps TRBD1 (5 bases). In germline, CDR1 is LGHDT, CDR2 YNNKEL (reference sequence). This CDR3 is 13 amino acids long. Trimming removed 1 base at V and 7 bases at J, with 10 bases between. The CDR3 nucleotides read TGTGCCAGCAGCCAAGGCAGGGTTGCTGGCTACACCTTC. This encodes CASSQGRVAGYTF. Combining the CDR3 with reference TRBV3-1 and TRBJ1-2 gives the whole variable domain DTAVSQTPKYLVTQMGNDKSIKCEQNLGHDTMYWYKQDSKKFLKIMFSYNNKELIINETVPNRFSPKSPDKAHLNLHINSLELGDSAVYFCASSQGRVAGYTFGSGTRLTVV.

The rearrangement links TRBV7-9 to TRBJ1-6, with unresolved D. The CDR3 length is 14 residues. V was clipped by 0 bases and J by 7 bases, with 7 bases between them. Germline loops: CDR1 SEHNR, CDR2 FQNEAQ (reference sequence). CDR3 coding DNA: TGTGCCAGCAGCTTAGCCTCTGGCAATTCACCCCTCCACTTT. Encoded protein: CASSLASGNSPLHF.

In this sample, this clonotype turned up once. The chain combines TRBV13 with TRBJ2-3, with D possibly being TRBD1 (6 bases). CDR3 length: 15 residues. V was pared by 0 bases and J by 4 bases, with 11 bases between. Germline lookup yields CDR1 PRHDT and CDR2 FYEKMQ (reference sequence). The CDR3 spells CASSLGLGAADTQYF. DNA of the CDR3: TGTGCCAGCAGCTTAGGCCTGGGGGCCGCAGATACGCAGTATTTT.

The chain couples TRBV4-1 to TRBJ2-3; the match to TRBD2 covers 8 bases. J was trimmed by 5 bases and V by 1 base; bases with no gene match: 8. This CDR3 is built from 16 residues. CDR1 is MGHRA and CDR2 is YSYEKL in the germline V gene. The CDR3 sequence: CASSQVGAGGQDTQYF. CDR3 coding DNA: TGCGCCAGCAGCCAAGTGGGGGCGGGGGGCCAAGATACGCAGTATTTT.

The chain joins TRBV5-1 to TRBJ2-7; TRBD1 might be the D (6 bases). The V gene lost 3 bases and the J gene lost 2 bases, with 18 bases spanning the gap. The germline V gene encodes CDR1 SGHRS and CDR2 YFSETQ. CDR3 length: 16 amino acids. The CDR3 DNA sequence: TGCGCCAGCAGCTCCAATACCGGGACATACCCCTACGAGCAGTACTTC. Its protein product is CASSSNTGTYPYEQYF.

The CDR3 region is CASRPTGGSYEQYF. As DNA, the CDR3 is TGTGCCAGCAGGCCCACAGGGGGGTCCTACGAGCAGTACTTC. V and J are TRBV7-6 and TRBJ2-7, with TRBD1 matching 8 bases. Germline V gene sequence: CDR1 SGHVS, CDR2 FNYEAQ. V shed 6 bases, J shed 1 base, and the junction held 5 bases outside the gene matches. The length of the CDR3 is 14 residues.

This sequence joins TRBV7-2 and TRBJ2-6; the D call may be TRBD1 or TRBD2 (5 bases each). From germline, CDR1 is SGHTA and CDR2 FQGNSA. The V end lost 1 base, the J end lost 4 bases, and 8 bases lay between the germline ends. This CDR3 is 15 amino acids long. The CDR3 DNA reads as TGTGCCAGCAGCTTAGTTTGGGGGGGGGCCAACGTCCTGACTTTC. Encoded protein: CASSLVWGGANVLTF. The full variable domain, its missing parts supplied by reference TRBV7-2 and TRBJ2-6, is GAGVSQSPSNKVTEKGKDVELRCDPISGHTALYWYRQSLGQGLEFLIYFQGNSAPDKSGLPSDRFSAERTGGSVSTLTIQRTQQEDSAVYLCASSLVWGGANVLTFGAGSRLTVL.

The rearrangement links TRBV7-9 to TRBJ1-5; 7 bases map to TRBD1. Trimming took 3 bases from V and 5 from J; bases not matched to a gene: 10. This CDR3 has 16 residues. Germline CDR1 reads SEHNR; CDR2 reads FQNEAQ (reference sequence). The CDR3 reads CASSLGLGTDYQPQHF. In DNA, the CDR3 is TGTGCCAGCAGCTTGGGGCTTGGGACAGATTATCAGCCCCAGCATTTT.

CDR3 in DNA: TGTGCCATCATAGAGGACAGAGGGACTGAAGCTTTCTTT. It specifies CAIIEDRGTEAFF. V and J are TRBV12-3 or TRBV12-4 and TRBJ1-1; D is perhaps TRBD1 (6 bases). V lost 10 bases and J lost 5, with 17 bases in between. The CDR3 totals 13 residues.

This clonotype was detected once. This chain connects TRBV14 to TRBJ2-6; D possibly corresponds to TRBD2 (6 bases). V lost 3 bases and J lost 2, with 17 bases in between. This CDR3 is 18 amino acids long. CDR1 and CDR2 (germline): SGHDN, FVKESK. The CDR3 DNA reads TGTGCCAGCAGCCAGGGAGGCAGGCGTTTGACTGGGGCCAACGTCCTGACTTTC. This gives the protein CASSQGGRRLTGANVLTF.